The 4 T cell receptor beta chains listed next were all sequenced from one sample in a study of CD8 T cells in Susac syndrome. The RNA input was 0.5 to 1 ug, and it was reverse transcribed with random hexamers. TCRdb redid the calling of the immunoSEQ multiplex PCR reads with MiXCR, one entry per CDR3 protein. The table lists some 180,000 distinct CDR3 sequences, 80% to 95% of them singletons. Input material: CD4+ T cells from PBMCs. These receptors all come from a human donor in good health.

This sequence joins TRBV11-2 and TRBJ2-4; no definite D call. Deletions cut 5 bases from V and 5 bases from J, with 10 bases between. There are 13 residues in the CDR3. The germline gives CDR1 SGHAT, CDR2 FQNNGV. The CDR3 here is CASSRGRENIQYF. The CDR3 coding sequence is TGTGCCAGCAGCCGCGGACGGGAAAACATTCAGTACTTC.

This chain uses TRBV7-2 with TRBJ2-1; TRBD2 agrees at 7 bases. The J segment lost 3 bases and the V segment lost 6 bases, leaving 8 bases of the junction unmatched. Germline V gives CDR1 SGHTA, CDR2 FQGNSA. The CDR3 contains 15 residues. The CDR3 sequence: CASSLGLGNYNEQFF. The CDR3 DNA reads as TGTGCCAGCAGTCTCGGACTAGGAAACTACAATGAGCAGTTCTTC.

The chain recombines TRBV6-5 with TRBJ1-1; no clear D gene. The CDR3 covers 13 residues. Looked up from germline, CDR1 is MNHEY and CDR2 is SVGAGI. The V gene lost 2 bases and the J gene lost 1 base, with 5 bases spanning the gap. DNA for the CDR3: TGTGCCAGCAGTTACCGGCAGAACACTGAAGCTTTCTTT. This gives the protein CASSYRQNTEAFF.

The chain joins TRBV14 to TRBJ2-7, with 7 bases fitting TRBD1. Per germline, CDR1 SGHDN and CDR2 FVKESK. The CDR3 length is 18 residues. With 4 bases clipped from V and 0 bases from J, the junction kept 15 bases outside the gene matches. The CDR3 is CASSPTDYRGEGSYEQYF. CDR3 in DNA: TGTGCCAGCAGCCCTACCGATTACAGGGGCGAGGGCTCCTACGAGCAGTACTTC.